The clone carrying this TCR beta chain has more than one count but fewer than ten. Using immunoSEQ multiplex PCR, the repertoire was profiled, and TCRdb retains in-frame clones only, with some absent. Seen here are fewer than 700,000 clones, roughly nine tenths observed once, and the top ten hold roughly 7.3%. The ends were cut back, 0 bases at V and 11 bases at J, with 13 bases in the middle. CDR3 size: 13 residues. Looked up from germline, CDR1 is LNHNV and CDR2 is YYDKDF (reference sequence). The sample originates from a study of blood T cell repertoires in COVID-19. Study as a whole: T cells, B-cell-depleted T cells, or PBMCs provided the cDNA or gDNA that served as material.

This chain connects TRBV15 to TRBJ1-1; D gene unclear. This clonotype originated in a woman in her forties or fifties with COVID-19, enrolled during active disease. What was sequenced was peripheral blood. The CDR3 coding sequence is TGTGCCACCAGCAGAGATGGGCCCTCGGGGGCTTTCTTT. Its protein product is CATSRDGPSGAFF.